This T cell receptor (beta chain) comes out of a study of cytomegalovirus exposure and HLA in healthy donors. 13 Jbeta primers and 60 Vbeta primers were used for the PCR. The table came from immunoSEQ multiplex PCR; TCRdb's copy has only in-frame clones and leaves some out. The repertoire consists of more than 150,000 clones, with 82% occurring once and the leading ten covering approximately 0.74%. Trimming removed 5 bases from V and 6 bases from J; junction bases left unmatched: 8. CDR1 SGHAT and CDR2 FQNNGV come from the germline V gene. The length of the CDR3 is 15 residues. Sequenced: PBMCs. V usage is TRBV11-2 and J usage is TRBJ2-7; TRBD2 matches 12 bases. The sequence was obtained from a young woman in good health and CMV-seronegative. The CDR3 nucleotides are TGTGCCAGCAGCCCGCTGACTAGCGGGGGATTCGAGCAGTACTTC. This encodes CASSPLTSGGFEQYF.